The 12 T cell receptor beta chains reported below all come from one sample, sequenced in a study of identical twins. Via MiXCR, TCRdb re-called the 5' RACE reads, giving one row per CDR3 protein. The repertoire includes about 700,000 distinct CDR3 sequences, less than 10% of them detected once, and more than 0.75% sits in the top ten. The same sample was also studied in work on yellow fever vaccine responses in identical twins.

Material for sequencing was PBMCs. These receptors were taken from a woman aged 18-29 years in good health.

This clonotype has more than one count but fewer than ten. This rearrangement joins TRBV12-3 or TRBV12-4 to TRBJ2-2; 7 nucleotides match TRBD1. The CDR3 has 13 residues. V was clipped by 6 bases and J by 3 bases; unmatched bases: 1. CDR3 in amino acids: CASRDRHTGELFF. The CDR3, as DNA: TGTGCCAGCAGGGACAGGCACACCGGGGAGCTGTTTTTT.

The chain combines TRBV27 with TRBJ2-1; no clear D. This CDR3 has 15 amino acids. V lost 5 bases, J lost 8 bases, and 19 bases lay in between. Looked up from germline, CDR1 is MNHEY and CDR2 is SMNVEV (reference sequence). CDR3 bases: TGTGCCAGCAGTCCCGAGGTCAGATACGGCTATGAGCAGTTCTTC. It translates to CASSPEVRYGYEQFF.

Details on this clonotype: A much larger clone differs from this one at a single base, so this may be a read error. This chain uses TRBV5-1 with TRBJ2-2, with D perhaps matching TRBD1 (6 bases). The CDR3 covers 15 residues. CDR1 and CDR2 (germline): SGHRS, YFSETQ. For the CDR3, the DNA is TGCGCCAGCAGCTTGTCCCAGGGGACCACCGGGGAGCTGGTTTTT. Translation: CASSLSQGTTGELVF.

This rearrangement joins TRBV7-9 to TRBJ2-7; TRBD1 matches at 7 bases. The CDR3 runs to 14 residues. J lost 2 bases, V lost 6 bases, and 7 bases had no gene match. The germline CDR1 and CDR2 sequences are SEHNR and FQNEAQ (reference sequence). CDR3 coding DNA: TGTGCCAGCAGGGACGGGGACAGTCCCTACGAGCAGTACTTC. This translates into CASRDGDSPYEQYF.

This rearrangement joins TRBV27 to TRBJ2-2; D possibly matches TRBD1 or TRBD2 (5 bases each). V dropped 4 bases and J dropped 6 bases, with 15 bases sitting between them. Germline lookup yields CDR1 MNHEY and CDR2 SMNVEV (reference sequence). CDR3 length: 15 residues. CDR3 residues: CASSSTRGVPGELFF. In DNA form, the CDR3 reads TGTGCCAGCAGTTCGACGCGAGGGGTCCCCGGGGAGCTGTTTTTT.

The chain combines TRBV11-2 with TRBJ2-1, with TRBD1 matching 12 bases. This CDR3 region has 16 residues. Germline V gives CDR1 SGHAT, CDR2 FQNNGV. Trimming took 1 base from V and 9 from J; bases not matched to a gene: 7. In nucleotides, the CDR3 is TGTGCCAGCAGCTTAGTGCCGGGACAGGGGGCGAGTGAGCAGTTCTTC. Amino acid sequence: CASSLVPGQGASEQFF. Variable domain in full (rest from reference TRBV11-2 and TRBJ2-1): EAGVAQSPRYKIIEKRQSVAFWCNPISGHATLYWYQQILGQGPKLLIQFQNNGVVDDSQLPKDRFSAERLKGVDSTLKIQPAKLEDSAVYLCASSLVPGQGASEQFFGPGTRLTVL.

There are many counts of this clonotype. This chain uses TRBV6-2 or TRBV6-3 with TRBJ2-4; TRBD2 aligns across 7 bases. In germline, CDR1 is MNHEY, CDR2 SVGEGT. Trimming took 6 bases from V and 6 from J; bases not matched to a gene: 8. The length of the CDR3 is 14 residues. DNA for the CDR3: TGTGCCAGCAGCCCTCGGGAGGCTCTAAACATTCAGTACTTC. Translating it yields CASSPREALNIQYF.

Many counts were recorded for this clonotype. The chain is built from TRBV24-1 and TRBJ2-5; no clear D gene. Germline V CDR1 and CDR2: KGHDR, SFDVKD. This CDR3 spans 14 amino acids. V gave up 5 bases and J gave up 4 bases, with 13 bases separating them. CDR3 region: CATSAPGGGETQYF. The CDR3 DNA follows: TGTGCCACCAGTGCGCCAGGTGGTGGAGAGACCCAGTACTTC.

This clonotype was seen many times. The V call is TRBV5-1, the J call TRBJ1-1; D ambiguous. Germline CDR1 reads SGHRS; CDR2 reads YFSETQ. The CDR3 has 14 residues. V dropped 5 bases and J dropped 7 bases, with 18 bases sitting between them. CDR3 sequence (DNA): TGCGCCAGCAGTAATGGTTGGGGTATCGATGAAGCTTTCTTT. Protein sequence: CASSNGWGIDEAFF.

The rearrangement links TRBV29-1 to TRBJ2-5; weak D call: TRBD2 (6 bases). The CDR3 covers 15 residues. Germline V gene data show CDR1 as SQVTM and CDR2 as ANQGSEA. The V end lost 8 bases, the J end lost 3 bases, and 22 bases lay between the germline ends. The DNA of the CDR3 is TGCAGCTACCAACCCCGACTAGGGGCCAAAGAGACCCAGTACTTC. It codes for CSYQPRLGAKETQYF.

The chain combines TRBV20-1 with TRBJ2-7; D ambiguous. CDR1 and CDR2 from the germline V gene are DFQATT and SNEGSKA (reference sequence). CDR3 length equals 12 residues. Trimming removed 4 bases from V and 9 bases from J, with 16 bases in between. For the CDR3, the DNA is TGCAGTGCTAACCGACCCCCCGCAGGGCAGTACTTC. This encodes CSANRPPAGQYF.

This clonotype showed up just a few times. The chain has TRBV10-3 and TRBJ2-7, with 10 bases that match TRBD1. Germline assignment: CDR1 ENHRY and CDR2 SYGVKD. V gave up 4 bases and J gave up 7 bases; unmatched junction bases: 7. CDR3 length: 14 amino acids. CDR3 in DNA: TGTGCCATCAGTGGGGGACAGGGGTTGCAAGAGCAGTACTTC. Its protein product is CAISGGQGLQEQYF.